This TCR beta chain was profiled in a study of blood T cell repertoires in COVID-19. Looking at the study overall: T cells, B-cell-depleted T cells, or PBMCs provided the cDNA or gDNA that served as material.

Method: immunoSEQ multiplex PCR; TCRdb's copy keeps in-frame clones and lacks some. Of about 280,000 clones in the sample, roughly nine tenths were seen once. V was clipped by 3 bases and J by 1 base, with 15 bases between them. The CDR3 consists of 16 residues. Per the germline V gene, CDR1 is LNHDA and CDR2 is SQIVND (reference sequence). The chain is built from TRBV19 and TRBJ2-5, with D possibly TRBD2 on 6 matching bases. The receptor's source is a woman in her thirties with COVID-19, enrolled during active disease. The sequencing input was peripheral blood. CDR3 DNA: TGTGCCAGTAGTATTAGAGGGTGGACTACCCAAGAGACCCAGTACTTC. It encodes CASSIRGWTTQETQYF.